This TCR beta chain is drawn from a study of brain T cells in children with intractable seizures. The CDR3 totals 15 residues. V lost 4 bases, J lost 5 bases, and 17 bases lay in between. The germline gives CDR1 SNHLY, CDR2 FYNNEI. Assay used: immunoSEQ multiplex PCR; TCRdb lists only in-frame clones, some missing. The sample contains approximately 41,000 clones, 90% of which appear only once. Specimen: peripheral blood, collected at surgery. V usage is TRBV2 and J usage is TRBJ2-5; TRBD1 is a possible D gene (7 bases). The sequence was collected from a girl aged 2 to 9 with tuberous sclerosis and intractable seizures. CDR3 sequence (DNA): TGTGCCAGCAGTGCGAGGAGGGGGCGACAGGAGACCCAGTACTTC. Its protein product is CASSARRGRQETQYF.